This record covers a single T cell receptor beta chain. The entry originates in a study of blood T cell repertoires in COVID-19. Study-wide background: Acute and convalescent COVID-19 specimens originated in the United States, Italy and Spain. In each case, the material was cDNA or gDNA derived from T cells, B-cell-depleted T cells, or PBMCs.

In the study's own analysis: Nucleated cell number was recorded as an estimate derived from reference gene primer amplification. Method: immunoSEQ multiplex PCR; TCRdb's copy keeps in-frame clones and lacks some. D and trimming were read from the DNA, whereas the V and J calls and clone size are those reported in that table. This repertoire shows under 300,000 clones, over 70% found once; its top ten account for about 3.1%. Sequencing was done on a sample of PBMCs or T cells enriched from blood (not recorded which). The clonotype comes from a woman between 40 and 50 years old who had been exposed to COVID-19.

Here the CDR3 reads CASSAVGGSETQYF. The CDR3 region has the DNA TGCGCCAGCTCAGCGGTAGGGGGAAGCGAGACCCAGTACTTC. This chain uses TRBV5-1 with TRBJ2-5; D is possibly TRBD1 (6 bases). The V gene's germline CDR1 is SGHRS and CDR2 YFSETQ. The V and J ends lost 7 bases and 5 bases respectively, with 18 bases between them. CDR3 length: 14 residues.